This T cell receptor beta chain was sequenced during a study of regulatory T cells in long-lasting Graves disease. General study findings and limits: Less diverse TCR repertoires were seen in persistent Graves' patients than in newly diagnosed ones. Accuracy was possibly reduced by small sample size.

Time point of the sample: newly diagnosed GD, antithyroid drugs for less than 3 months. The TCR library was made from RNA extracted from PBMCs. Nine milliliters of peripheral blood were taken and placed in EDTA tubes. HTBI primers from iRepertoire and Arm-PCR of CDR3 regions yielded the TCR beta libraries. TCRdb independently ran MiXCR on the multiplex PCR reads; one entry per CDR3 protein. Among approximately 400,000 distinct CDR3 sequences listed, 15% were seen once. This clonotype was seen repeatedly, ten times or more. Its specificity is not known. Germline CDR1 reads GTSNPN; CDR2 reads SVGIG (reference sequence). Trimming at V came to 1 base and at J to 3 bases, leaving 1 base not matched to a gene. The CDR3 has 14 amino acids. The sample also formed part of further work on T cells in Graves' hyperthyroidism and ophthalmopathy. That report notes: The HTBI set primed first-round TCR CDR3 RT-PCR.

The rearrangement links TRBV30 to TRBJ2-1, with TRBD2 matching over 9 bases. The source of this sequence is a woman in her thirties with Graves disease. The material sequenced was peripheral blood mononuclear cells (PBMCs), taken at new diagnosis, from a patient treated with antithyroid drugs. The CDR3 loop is CAWSGAGGYNEQFF. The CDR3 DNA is TGTGCCTGGAGTGGAGCGGGAGGCTACAATGAGCAGTTCTTC.